Each of the 16 T cell receptor beta chains below was sequenced from the same sample in a study of shared clonotypes between healthy human individuals (dated by TCRdb to 2020 to 2022). To prepare the library, the immunoSEQ multiplex PCR assay was applied. TCRdb limited this immuneACCESS table to in-frame rearrangements with V and J called. A share of clones is missing; checked studies link under half to unresolved V genes, and the rest is unexplained. Counted in this sample were hundreds of thousands of clones; about 96% of them appeared once. The ten largest make up about 0.06% of the sample. The specimen sequenced was naive CD4+ T cells sorted from blood. In light of the paper, this sample's cell subset or site label describes: CD45RA+ positively selected. The receptor set was obtained from a woman aged 25 to 45 in good health.

The rearrangement joins TRBV4-2 to TRBJ2-2; no clear D gene. The V gene lost 6 bases and the J gene lost 2 bases, with 10 bases spanning the gap. Germline CDR1 LGHNA, CDR2 YNFKEQ. CDR3 length: 14 amino acids. The DNA of the CDR3 is TGTGCCAGCAGGGTCCCAAGTAACACCGGGGAGCTGTTTTTT. Translation: CASRVPSNTGELFF.

For this clone: Other nucleotide sequences in the sample specify the same CDR3. The rearrangement joins TRBV30 to TRBJ2-1; D is perhaps TRBD1 or TRBD2 (7 bases each). V dropped 1 base and J dropped 9 bases, with 19 bases sitting between them. There are 15 residues in the CDR3. Germline V gene lookup returns CDR1 GTSNPN and CDR2 SVGIG (reference sequence). The CDR3 nucleotides read TGTGCCTGGAGTGCCCAGGGGGGAGGGCCTGGTGAGCAGTTCTTC. Its protein product is CAWSAQGGGPGEQFF.

V gene TRBV6-6 combines with J gene TRBJ2-1, with a possible D match to TRBD1 (6 bases). The V and J ends lost 0 bases and 12 bases respectively, with 12 bases between them. This CDR3 region has 13 residues. Germline loops: CDR1 MNHNY, CDR2 SVGAGI (reference sequence). CDR3 sequence (DNA): TGTGCCAGCAGTTACTCAGTGGGACACCGGCAGTTCTTC. It is translated as CASSYSVGHRQFF.

The chain couples TRBV30 to TRBJ1-1; possible D gene TRBD1, 6 bases. Germline loops: CDR1 GTSNPN, CDR2 SVGIG (reference sequence). The V gene lost 0 bases and the J gene lost 4 bases, with 12 bases spanning the gap. This CDR3 has 14 residues. CDR3 nucleotides: TGTGCCTGGAGTGTGGGGGGCGCAAGCACTGAAGCTTTCTTT. Translated, it gives CAWSVGGASTEAFF.

This chain connects TRBV2 to TRBJ2-3; 9 bases are a match to TRBD2. Trimming took 4 bases from V and 2 from J; bases not matched to a gene: 7. The CDR3 is made up of 16 amino acids. Germline CDR1 reads SNHLY; CDR2 reads FYNNEI. The CDR3 sequence: CASSGSSGIATDTQYF. The CDR3 DNA reads as TGTGCCAGCAGTGGGTCTAGCGGGATAGCCACAGATACGCAGTATTTT.

This chain uses TRBV27 with TRBJ2-3; TRBD2 matches at 10 bases. Looked up from germline, CDR1 is MNHEY and CDR2 is SMNVEV (reference sequence). CDR3 length: 17 amino acids. The junction had 6 bases not matched to a gene; V was cut back by 0 bases and J by 3 bases. This CDR3 reads CASSLSVRTSGTDTQYF. CDR3 bases: TGTGCCAGCAGTTTATCGGTTAGGACTAGCGGTACAGATACGCAGTATTTT.

The V call is TRBV9, the J call TRBJ2-7, with a weak D call TRBD1 (6 bases). This CDR3 contains 12 residues. Germline V lookup: CDR1 SGDLS, CDR2 YYNGEE. V lost 4 bases and J lost 5, with 10 bases in between. The CDR3 region has the DNA TGTGCCAGCAGCTCCCAGGGGAACGAGCAGTACTTC. It translates to CASSSQGNEQYF.

V usage is TRBV7-2 and J usage is TRBJ2-7; 7 bases match TRBD2. CDR1 is SGHTA, CDR2 FQGNSA, per germline. V shed 2 bases, J shed 0 bases, and the junction held 7 bases outside the gene matches. This CDR3 has 16 amino acids. The CDR3 reads CASSLLSSGSSYEQYF. CDR3 DNA: TGTGCCAGCAGCTTATTGTCTAGCGGAAGCTCCTACGAGCAGTACTTC.

In its sample, this clone was seen once. V gene TRBV6-5 combines with J gene TRBJ1-1; the D is unclear. The CDR3 is 12 amino acids. Germline values: CDR1 MNHEY, CDR2 SVGAGI. Trimming left V 5 bases short and J 2 bases short, with 6 bases between. CDR3 residues: CASSPRNTEAFF. The CDR3 DNA reads as TGTGCCAGCAGTCCCCGTAACACTGAAGCTTTCTTT.

V is TRBV5-6 and J is TRBJ2-1, with D uncertain. This CDR3 region has 12 residues. The ends were cut back, 0 bases at V and 12 bases at J, with 10 bases in the middle. Germline CDR1 reads SGHDT; CDR2 reads YYEEEE. The CDR3 here is CASSLDPWGQFF. The CDR3 bases are TGTGCCAGCAGCTTGGATCCGTGGGGGCAGTTCTTC.

About this clone: At the DNA level, this CDR3 is encoded by other sequences in the same sample as well. V is TRBV18 and J is TRBJ2-7; D is unclear. Per the germline V gene, CDR1 is KGHSH and CDR2 is LQKENI. The length of the CDR3 is 12 residues. With 2 bases removed from V and 2 bases from J, the gap between germline ends came to 4 bases. CDR3 amino acids: CASSPSTYEQYF. In DNA form, the CDR3 reads TGTGCCAGCTCACCAAGTACCTACGAGCAGTACTTC.

CDR3: CASSQVPPVGTGELFF. The CDR3 nucleotides are TGTGCCAGCAGCCAAGTTCCCCCCGTGGGCACCGGGGAGCTGTTTTTT. The chain recombines TRBV7-9 with TRBJ2-2; unclear D gene. The CDR3 has 16 amino acids. From germline, CDR1 is SEHNR and CDR2 FQNEAQ (reference sequence). The V gene lost 5 bases and the J gene lost 4 bases, with 17 bases spanning the gap.

The chain links TRBV11-2 to TRBJ1-1; maybe TRBD1 (5 bases). Trimming left V 0 bases short and J 2 bases short, with 10 bases between. In germline, CDR1 is SGHAT, CDR2 FQNNGV. CDR3 length: 15 amino acids. The CDR3 spells CASSLDGRANTEAFF. CDR3 DNA: TGTGCCAGCAGCTTAGATGGCAGGGCCAACACTGAAGCTTTCTTT.

This sequence joins TRBV5-1 and TRBJ1-1; D is possibly TRBD1 (5 bases). This CDR3 has 16 amino acids. The germline V and J ends were trimmed by 4 bases and 3 bases, with 19 bases remaining between them. Looked up from germline, CDR1 is SGHRS and CDR2 is YFSETQ. The CDR3 sequence: CASSPPLGGTDTEAFF. In DNA form, the CDR3 reads TGCGCCAGCAGCCCCCCCCTGGGGGGAACGGACACTGAAGCTTTCTTT.

The chain links TRBV18 to TRBJ2-7, with TRBD2 matching over 10 bases. Germline V CDR1 and CDR2: KGHSH, LQKENI. The CDR3 contains 18 residues. J gave up 5 bases and V 5 bases, and 18 bases lay outside the gene matches. CDR3 amino acids: CASSSLPSSSGSFHEQYF. CDR3 nucleotides: TGTGCCAGCTCATCCCTCCCCTCTTCTAGCGGGAGTTTCCACGAGCAGTACTTC.

This chain connects TRBV6-1 to TRBJ1-4, with unresolved D. In germline, CDR1 is MNHNS, CDR2 SASEGT. This CDR3 region has 14 residues. Trimming took off 4 bases at V and 0 bases at J, with 6 bases between the two ends. The CDR3 coding sequence is TGTGCCAGCAGTGGACGGGCAACTAATGAAAAACTGTTTTTT. Encoded protein: CASSGRATNEKLFF.